This TCR beta chain was sequenced in a study of blood T cells in healthy people across ages. Study-wide results and caveats: The recorded TCR beta diversity per million T cells decreased in a roughly linear manner with age. Long-lived donors carried more naive CD4+ cells and greater diversity than aged donors.

Alongside a J-beta primer mix, a sample-barcoded 5' primer served in a second PCR lasting about 7 to 11 cycles. Each cDNA molecule received a tag from a template-switch adaptor that had 12 random nucleotides. TCRdb called the 5' RACE reads again in MiXCR, with one record for every CDR3 protein. The sample has about 1,800,000 distinct CDR3 sequences, under 30% seen once. Per-sample PBMC isolation yielded at least 6 million cells. This clonotype was seen only a few times. The antigen is unknown. V was clipped by 5 bases and J by 7 bases; unmatched bases: 9. Germline V lookup: CDR1 MNHEY, CDR2 SVGAGI. The CDR3 sequence is 16 residues long.

The sequenced material came from blood. The sequence derives from a woman aged 25 to 39 in good health. V usage is TRBV6-5 and J usage is TRBJ1-4, with 11 bases matching TRBD1. This CDR3 reads CASSHGQGAIGEKLFF. The CDR3 nucleotides are TGTGCCAGCAGTCATGGACAGGGGGCGATCGGTGAAAAACTGTTTTTT.